This T cell receptor beta chain was identified in a study of cytomegalovirus exposure and HLA in healthy donors. Study-level points and caveats: As was reported, the HLA-A and HLA-B alleles of most subjects were accurately predicted from TCR beta sequences. CMV antigen specificity was confirmed in vitro for three CMV-associated chains.

PCR amplification relied on 60 Vbeta primers (plus 13 Jbeta primers). The protocol was immunoSEQ multiplex PCR, while the TCRdb copy is restricted to in-frame clones and leaves out a portion. The profile shows approximately 160,000 clones, roughly 70% of them singletons. To note about this clone: Its antigen is not known.

Germline CDR1 reads SGHDT; CDR2 reads YYEEEE. The CDR3 covers 14 residues. The V and J ends lost 4 bases and 2 bases, in that order; junction bases with no gene match: 5. The donors, nominally healthy at sampling, likely had unrecorded immune exposures. The chain joins TRBV5-6 to TRBJ2-7; the match to TRBD2 covers 8 bases. The sequence was collected from a woman aged 45-60 years in good health and CMV-seropositive. Source material: PBMCs. CDR3 sequence: CASSLSGTTYEQYF. As DNA, the CDR3 is TGTGCCAGCAGCCTTAGCGGGACGACCTACGAGCAGTACTTC.